This entry is about one T cell receptor beta chain. Its cognate antigen has yet to be identified. At one end, the junction sequence differs from germline, possibly due to a read error. These data are taken from a study of T cells in Graves' hyperthyroidism and ophthalmopathy (dated by TCRdb to between 2018 and 2021). A note on the overall study: Peripheral blood was sampled at the time of initial diagnosis, prior to any treatment. The study also compared thyroid tissue and blood T-cell repertoires from 6 or 7 Graves' hyperthyroidism patients. An independent validation cohort of about 20 hyperthyroidism patients and over 15 patients who later progressed to ophthalmopathy tested prospective prediction of ophthalmopathy. After blood sampling, hyperthyroidism patients were treated with methimazole at a starting dose of 30 mg daily, and ophthalmopathy patients were treated with high-dose intravenous methylprednisolone. To identify distinguishing TCR V-J signatures, a discovery cohort of 90 to 100 patients was used, comprising 43 with Graves' ophthalmopathy and about 59 with stable Graves' hyperthyroidism. TCR Vbeta CDR3 sequencing of roughly 140 peripheral blood samples (more than 40 ophthalmopathy, about 75 hyperthyroidism and some 17 progressor patients) is reported in the paper. The 95 to 100 discovery patients were divided at random into training and test sets in a 7:3 ratio. Study-level results and caveats: A model built on a 13 V-J signature distinguished ophthalmopathy from stable hyperthyroidism, reaching 85% to 90% sensitivity and around 81% specificity in cross-validation and 80%/75% in testing. No statistical method was used to fix the sample size in advance, and group allocation was not hidden from the investigators. Most expanded thyroid clonotypes (frequency above 0.001) were also detected in blood, a finding suggesting that blood repertoires may reflect thyroid immune responses. During validation, the model predicted progression to ophthalmopathy a median of approximately six months ahead of onset, with almost 71% sensitivity and under 85% specificity.

As encoded in the germline V gene (reference sequence), CDR1 is DFQATT while CDR2 is SNEGSKA. The CDR3 runs 15 amino acids, cysteine and phenylalanine included. Only the CDR3 portion is preserved as DNA: 45 bases, with reading frame beginning at the first base. Ophthalmopathy patients had moderately to severely active disease, with a Clinical Activity Score of 3 or more, a NOSPECS grade of 4 or more, and a disease duration of less than 3 months. Patients with uncontrolled infections, other autoimmune diseases, pregnancy or lactation were excluded. Diagnoses relied on clinical symptoms, serum thyroxine and TRAb, thyroid ultrasound and orbital computed tomography. PBMCs were separated from roughly 10 ml of fresh peripheral blood using Ficoll-Paque density gradient centrifugation. Trizol reagent was used to extract total RNA, and RNA quality was then checked on an Agilent 2100 Bioanalyzer. The TCR beta CDR3 regions were amplified from the RNA transcripts. The TCR CDR3 was subjected to a first round of RT-PCR using the HTBI primer set and the Qiagen OneStep RT-PCR kit. Libraries were constructed in a second round of multiplex PCR, after which size selection and purification were carried out. Sequencing of the libraries was done on an Illumina HiSeq2000 using paired-end 100 bp reads. The paper's data handling went like this. Raw data were processed with SOAPnuke, discarding reads with adapters, uncalled bases, mean Phred below 15, or no exact constant-primer or identifier match. High-quality paired reads were merged with COPE v1.2.5, and unique nucleotide sequences were defined as clonotypes. MiTCR v1.1 was used to align the clonotypes against IMGT TRBV, TRBD and TRBJ reference segments. The analysis included only V-J combinations with a frequency above 0.0001, which together covered 99.2% of the repertoires. A TCS score was defined as the ratio of F50 (clonal expansion) to E x V (chaos), with BLOSUM62-based TCRdist applied between CDR3 peptides within each V-J. Welch's t-statistics and random forest reduced 500 to 550 V-J features to some 14, which were used in a naive Bayes classifier (R e1071). The raw public reads went through TCRdb reprocessing: fastp at Q25, MiXCR clone calling, in-frame beta chains kept. Rows are combined by CDR3 protein, so each entry shows the most common genes and DNA. The V and J calls reflect TCRdb's pipeline rather than the authors' work. This sample comprises under 400,000 distinct CDR3 sequences, roughly 15% of them detected only once. The top ten hold roughly 19% of the sample.

The clonotype was recovered from a woman in her sixties or seventies with Graves' ophthalmopathy. The sequenced material came from blood. This chain joins TRBV20-1 to TRBJ2-2, with TRBD2 identical over 10 junction bases. The DNA sequence follows: TGCAGTGCTAGAGAACTAGCGGGAAACACCCGGGAGCTGTTTTTT. Translated, this is CSARELAGNTRELFF.